The rows below give T cell receptor beta chains drawn from one sample of a study of cytomegalovirus exposure and HLA in healthy donors. TCRdb keeps only in-frame clones here, not all; method: immunoSEQ multiplex PCR. The repertoire holds 150,000 to 180,000 clones, with approximately 86% as singletons. The sequenced sample consisted of PBMCs. These receptors came from a man younger than 35 in good health and CMV-seropositive. Each CDR3 is given with its conserved first and last residue. Fields, in order: J gene, clone size, V gene, D gene, CDR3 protein, CDR3 DNA. The D gene is left open where the match is weak. Size is omitted from some rows. Given values are once, few, many or a class for expanded clones.

J gene: TRBJ1-5
clone size: NA
V gene: TRBV5-1
D gene: TRBD1
CDR3 protein: CASSLETGVNQPQHF
CDR3 DNA: TGCGCCAGCAGCTTAGAGACAGGGGTGAATCAGCCCCAGCATTTT

J gene: TRBJ2-7
clone size: NA
V gene: TRBV19
D gene: NA
CDR3 protein: CASSIARTGGYEQYF
CDR3 DNA: TGTGCCAGTAGTATAGCCAGGACCGGGGGCTACGAGCAGTACTTC

J gene: TRBJ1-2
clone size: NA
V gene: TRBV11-3
D gene: NA
CDR3 protein: CASSRPGGNYGYTF
CDR3 DNA: TGTGCCAGCAGCCGGCCGGGGGGAAACTATGGCTACACCTTC

J gene: TRBJ2-7
clone size: NA
V gene: TRBV5-1
D gene: NA
CDR3 protein: CASSPQPTSHEQYF
CDR3 DNA: TGCGCCAGCAGCCCCCAGCCAACTAGCCACGAGCAGTACTTC

J gene: TRBJ1-2
clone size: NA
V gene: TRBV18
D gene: TRBD1
CDR3 protein: CASSPGQGGTNGYTF
CDR3 DNA: TGTGCCAGCTCACCTGGACAGGGTGGGACTAATGGCTACACCTTC

J gene: TRBJ2-7
clone size: NA
V gene: TRBV11-2
D gene: NA
CDR3 protein: CASSLDLGDSYEQYF
CDR3 DNA: TGTGCCAGCAGCTTAGATCTTGGAGACTCCTACGAGCAGTACTTC

J gene: TRBJ2-7
clone size: few
V gene: TRBV27
D gene: TRBD2
CDR3 protein: CASSLRLAGTYEQYF
CDR3 DNA: TGTGCCAGCAGTTTACGGCTAGCGGGGACCTACGAGCAGTACTTC

J gene: TRBJ1-3
clone size: NA
V gene: TRBV6-5
D gene: TRBD1
CDR3 protein: CASSLDRGQDTIYF
CDR3 DNA: TGTGCCAGCAGTTTAGACAGGGGGCAGGACACCATATATTTT

J gene: TRBJ2-1
clone size: NA
V gene: TRBV6-1
D gene: NA
CDR3 protein: CASFSAPGDNEQFF
CDR3 DNA: TGTGCCAGCTTTAGCGCTCCAGGGGACAATGAGCAGTTCTTC

J gene: TRBJ2-5
clone size: NA
V gene: TRBV4-3
D gene: TRBD2
CDR3 protein: CASSLRLAGGLQETQYF
CDR3 DNA: TGCGCCAGCAGTCTCCGACTAGCGGGGGGACTACAAGAGACCCAGTACTTC

J gene: TRBJ1-2
clone size: NA
V gene: TRBV7-3
D gene: TRBD1
CDR3 protein: CASSLTGTDSYGYTF
CDR3 DNA: TGTGCCAGCAGCTTAACGGGGACAGACTCGTATGGCTACACCTTC

J gene: TRBJ2-1
clone size: NA
V gene: TRBV2
D gene: NA
CDR3 protein: CASSEPTAKPPYNEQFF
CDR3 DNA: TGTGCCAGCAGTGAACCGACAGCCAAGCCACCTTACAATGAGCAGTTCTTC

J gene: TRBJ2-5
clone size: NA
V gene: TRBV14
D gene: NA
CDR3 protein: CASSQESSSGETQYF
CDR3 DNA: TGTGCCAGCAGCCAAGAATCATCCTCGGGGGAGACCCAGTACTTC

J gene: TRBJ2-1
clone size: NA
V gene: TRBV6-4
D gene: NA
CDR3 protein: CASSDSRGMSNEQFF
CDR3 DNA: TGTGCCAGCAGTGACTCGCGGGGCATGAGTAATGAGCAGTTCTTC

J gene: TRBJ2-7
clone size: NA
V gene: TRBV6-6
D gene: NA
CDR3 protein: CASSYGLASYEQYF
CDR3 DNA: TGTGCCAGCAGTTACGGTCTAGCGTCCTACGAGCAGTACTTC

J gene: TRBJ1-3
clone size: NA
V gene: TRBV30
D gene: NA
CDR3 protein: CAWSVRQISGNTIYF
CDR3 DNA: TGTGCCTGGAGTGTACGACAGATCTCTGGAAACACCATATATTTT